This T cell receptor beta chain emerged from a study of control samples from healthy donors and cancer patients. The V gene's germline CDR1 is SGHVS and CDR2 FNYEAQ. J gave up 7 bases and V 4 bases, and 18 bases lay outside the gene matches. CDR3 length: 17 residues. Sequenced by immunoSEQ multiplex PCR; TCRdb stores in-frame clones only, minus some. This sample has a few hundred thousand clones, with 80% to 95% found just once. The chain has TRBV7-6 and TRBJ2-5; 7 bases align to TRBD1. The source of this sequence is a man aged 40-50 years with head and neck cancer. The material sequenced was PBMCs. CDR3 nucleotide sequence: TGTGCCAGCAGCTCAACACCCGGGACAGCTAGTCGAGGGACCCAGTACTTC. Translating gives CASSSTPGTASRGTQYF.